The 27 T cell receptor beta chains reported below all come from one sample, sequenced in a study of T cells in localized non-small cell lung cancer. TCRdb's table, derived via immunoSEQ multiplex PCR, lists solely in-frame clones and lacks some. The sample records fewer than 45,000 clones, around 87% being singletons. Source: peripheral blood, taken before any cancer treatment. These receptors all stem from a man aged 35 to 70 with stage I lung adenocarcinoma.

The chain has TRBV15 and TRBJ2-2; no clear D gene. The CDR3 loop spans 13 amino acids. The germline CDR1 and CDR2 sequences are LNHNV and YYDKDF (reference sequence). Trimming cost V 8 bases and J 1 base, with 8 bases left between them. The CDR3 region is CATGAKNTGELFF. The DNA of the CDR3 is TGTGCCACCGGTGCGAAGAACACCGGGGAGCTGTTTTTT. Supplemented by reference TRBV15 and TRBJ2-2, the full variable domain reads DAMVIQNPRYQVTQFGKPVTLSCSQTLNHNVMYWYQQKSSQAPKLLFHYYDKDFNNEADTPDNFQSRRPNTSFCFLDIRSPGLGDTAMYLCATGAKNTGELFFGEGSRLTVL.

The chain recombines TRBV5-1 with TRBJ1-1; D is unresolved. V lost 2 bases to trimming and J lost 1 base, with 9 bases between them. The CDR3 spans 14 residues. The germline V gene encodes CDR1 SGHRS and CDR2 YFSETQ. CDR3 in amino acids: CASSFRASNTEAFF. The CDR3 bases are TGCGCCAGCAGCTTCCGGGCCTCGAACACTGAAGCTTTCTTT. Looking up the rest from reference TRBV5-1 and TRBJ1-1 gives the full variable domain: KAGVTQTPRYLIKTRGQQVTLSCSPISGHRSVSWYQQTPGQGLQFLFEYFSETQRNKGNFPGRFSGRQFSNSRSEMNVSTLELGDSALYLCASSFRASNTEAFFGQGTRLTVV.

This rearrangement joins TRBV28 to TRBJ2-5, with D perhaps TRBD2 (6 bases). Germline V gene lookup returns CDR1 MDHEN and CDR2 SYDVKM. The CDR3 spans 15 residues. Between the trimmed V and J ends, which lost 4 bases and 3 bases, there was a span of 15 bases. The DNA of the CDR3 is TGTGCCAGCAGTTCACGGGGGACTCCCGAAGAGACCCAGTACTTC. It translates to CASSSRGTPEETQYF.

The V and J genes are TRBV15 and TRBJ2-5, with D possibly TRBD2 on 6 matching bases. Germline lookup yields CDR1 LNHNV and CDR2 YYDKDF (reference sequence). The CDR3 is 12 amino acids. Trimming stripped 3 bases from V and 5 bases from J, with 7 bases between. The DNA for the CDR3 is TGTGCCACCAGCAGTGGGAGGGAGACCCAGTACTTC. It specifies CATSSGRETQYF.

The V and J genes are TRBV9 and TRBJ2-3; D is unclear. From germline, CDR1 is SGDLS and CDR2 YYNGEE. CDR3 length equals 13 residues. V dropped 2 bases and J dropped 4 bases, with 8 bases sitting between them. CDR3 protein: CASSVAHPDTQYF. Written as DNA, the CDR3 is TGTGCCAGCAGCGTCGCTCACCCAGATACGCAGTATTTT.

The chain has TRBV18 and TRBJ1-5; 7 bases map to TRBD1. Germline V gene data show CDR1 as KGHSH and CDR2 as LQKENI. The CDR3 has 15 residues. V shed 3 bases, J shed 0 bases, and the junction held 2 bases outside the gene matches. The CDR3 nucleotides are TGTGCCAGCTCACCGACAGGGTCTAGCAATCAGCCCCAGCATTTT. Its translation is CASSPTGSSNQPQHF.

V is TRBV4-3 and J is TRBJ1-1; 7 positions agree with TRBD1. The V gene's germline CDR1 is LGHNA and CDR2 YSLEER. J was trimmed by 10 bases and V by 0 bases; bases with no gene match: 5. The CDR3 sequence is 13 residues long. CDR3 sequence: CASSQDLSGGAFF. The DNA of the CDR3 is TGCGCCAGCAGCCAAGATTTATCAGGGGGAGCTTTCTTT.

The J gene is TRBJ2-3, the V gene TRBV7-2; 9 bases are shared with TRBD2. Losses at the gene ends were 1 base for V and 2 bases for J; bases not matched to a gene: 4. Per germline, CDR1 SGHTA and CDR2 FQGNSA. The CDR3 contains 16 residues. CDR3 DNA sequence: TGTGCCAGCAGCTTAGTAGGGACTAGCTACACAGATACGCAGTATTTT. It is translated as CASSLVGTSYTDTQYF.

The chain joins TRBV5-6 to TRBJ1-5; TRBD1 might be the D (5 bases). V lost 3 bases to trimming and J lost 2 bases, with 15 bases between them. Germline assignment: CDR1 SGHDT and CDR2 YYEEEE. The CDR3 loop spans 16 amino acids. The CDR3 reads CASSSDGGEGNQPQHF. The CDR3 coding sequence is TGTGCCAGCAGCTCGGACGGGGGAGAGGGCAATCAGCCCCAGCATTTT.

This chain links TRBV5-6 with TRBJ2-1; a possible D gene is TRBD2 (5 bases). The V and J ends lost 0 bases and 10 bases respectively, with 14 bases between them. Per germline, CDR1 SGHDT and CDR2 YYEEEE. The CDR3 extends over 14 amino acids. The CDR3 is CASSLEPADAEQFF. In DNA, the CDR3 is TGTGCCAGCAGCTTGGAACCAGCGGACGCCGAGCAGTTCTTC. The variable domain in full, completed from reference TRBV5-6 and TRBJ2-1, reads DAGVTQSPTHLIKTRGQQVTLRCSPKSGHDTVSWYQQALGQGPQFIFQYYEEEERQRGNFPDRFSGHQFPNYSSELNVNALLLGDSALYLCASSLEPADAEQFFGPGTRLTVL.

The chain recombines TRBV6-6 with TRBJ1-5; D not certain. Between the trimmed V and J ends, which lost 2 bases and 5 bases, there was a span of 7 bases. Looked up from germline, CDR1 is MNHNY and CDR2 is SVGAGI (reference sequence). The CDR3 is 13 amino acids. CDR3 sequence reads: CASSYGGHQPQHF. In DNA form, the CDR3 reads TGTGCCAGCAGTTACGGTGGACATCAGCCCCAGCATTTT.

The V call is TRBV9, the J call TRBJ1-2; 7 bases line up with TRBD1. The germline CDR1 and CDR2 sequences are SGDLS and YYNGEE. Losses at the gene ends were 3 bases for V and 11 bases for J; bases not matched to a gene: 4. The CDR3 sequence is 11 residues long. The CDR3 nucleotides are TGTGCCAGCAGCGGACAGGGAATGTACACCTTC. It codes for CASSGQGMYTF.

The rearrangement uses TRBV27 and TRBJ2-7, with TRBD1 identical over 9 bases. Germline V gene lookup returns CDR1 MNHEY and CDR2 SMNVEV (reference sequence). The CDR3 runs 14 residues. Germline trimming cut 8 bases from V and 6 bases from J; bases unmatched to any gene: 11. The chain's CDR3 is CASRPRTGVVEQYF. CDR3 bases: TGTGCCAGCCGCCCCCGGACAGGGGTCGTCGAGCAGTACTTC.

The sample holds a few counts of this clone. The rearrangement uses TRBV5-4 and TRBJ2-1, with 15 nucleotides matching TRBD2. Germline V lookup: CDR1 SGHNT, CDR2 YYREEE (reference sequence). V lost 4 bases, J lost 5 bases, and 10 bases stayed unmatched. The CDR3 sequence is 18 residues long. The CDR3: CASSQGLAGGRRDNEQFF. The CDR3 bases are TGTGCCAGCAGCCAAGGACTAGCGGGAGGGAGGAGAGACAATGAGCAGTTCTTC.

The gene calls are TRBV7-9 and TRBJ2-5, with no clear D. The V and J ends lost 5 bases and 7 bases respectively, with 17 bases between them. The CDR3 extends over 14 amino acids. Germline V gene data show CDR1 as SEHNR and CDR2 as FQNEAQ (reference sequence). The CDR3 here is CASSTGLGRWTQYF. CDR3 sequence (DNA): TGTGCCAGCAGCACCGGATTGGGAAGGTGGACCCAGTACTTC.

This sequence joins TRBV28 and TRBJ1-2, with a weak D call TRBD1 (5 bases). In germline, CDR1 is MDHEN, CDR2 SYDVKM. The CDR3 is 13 amino acids. V shed 5 bases and J shed 4 bases, with 11 bases lying between them. CDR3 DNA sequence: TGTGCCAGCAGTGCCGGGACCGTCTATGGCTACACCTTC. Encoded protein: CASSAGTVYGYTF.

V usage is TRBV30 and J usage is TRBJ2-5; no firm D call. Germline V lookup: CDR1 GTSNPN, CDR2 SVGIG (reference sequence). V shed 0 bases and J shed 5 bases, with 10 bases lying between them. This CDR3 region has 13 residues. The CDR3 nucleotides read TGTGCCTGGAGTGTCCAGGCCACTGAGACCCAGTACTTC. It encodes CAWSVQATETQYF.

This chain links TRBV27 with TRBJ1-2, with 9 positions matching TRBD1. Unmatched junction bases numbered 8, after V lost 2 bases and J lost 1 base. The CDR3 covers 17 residues. CDR1 and CDR2 from the germline V gene are MNHEY and SMNVEV (reference sequence). The CDR3 sequence is CASSLHGTGIFNYGYTF. In DNA form, the CDR3 reads TGTGCCAGCAGTTTACATGGGACAGGGATTTTTAACTATGGCTACACCTTC.

The chain has TRBV6-4 and TRBJ2-1; TRBD2 aligns across 10 bases. The germline CDR1 and CDR2 sequences are MRHNA and SNTAGT. The CDR3 is 17 residues long. The junction had 8 bases not matched to a gene; V was cut back by 6 bases and J by 0 bases. CDR3 bases: TGTGCCAGCAGAGGTTCTAGCGGGGGCAGCTCCTACAATGAGCAGTTCTTC. Translated, it gives CASRGSSGGSSYNEQFF.

The gene calls are TRBV19 and TRBJ2-4; 7 nucleotides match TRBD2. The CDR3 totals 16 residues. Per germline, CDR1 LNHDA and CDR2 SQIVND (reference sequence). The ends lost 9 bases at V and 4 bases at J; junction bases unmatched: 15. This chain's CDR3 is CASSERAGFQKNIQYF. The DNA of the CDR3 is TGTGCCAGCTCGGAGAGAGCGGGGTTCCAAAAAAACATTCAGTACTTC.

The rearrangement uses TRBV18 and TRBJ2-1; weak D call: TRBD1 (7 bases). V lost 6 bases, J lost 3 bases, and 15 bases lay in between. The V gene's germline CDR1 is KGHSH and CDR2 LQKENI. The CDR3 is 15 amino acids. In DNA, the CDR3 is TGTGCCAGCTCTTCGGAGGGGGCGTTCTACAATGAGCAGTTCTTC. Its protein product is CASSSEGAFYNEQFF.

The V gene is TRBV5-5, the J gene TRBJ2-7; 10 nucleotides agree with TRBD2. CDR1 and CDR2 from the germline V gene are SGHKS and YYEKEE (reference sequence). With 3 bases clipped from V and 6 bases from J, the junction kept 6 bases outside the gene matches. The CDR3 covers 14 residues. The CDR3 coding sequence is TGTGCCAGCAGCTCCGGCCTAGCGGGAGCCGAGCAGTACTTC. Residues: CASSSGLAGAEQYF. Combining the CDR3 with reference TRBV5-5 and TRBJ2-7 gives the whole variable domain DAGVTQSPTHLIKTRGQQVTLRCSPISGHKSVSWYQQVLGQGPQFIFQYYEKEERGRGNFPDRFSARQFPNYSSELNVNALLLGDSALYLCASSSGLAGAEQYFGPGTRLTVT.

The chain recombines TRBV6-5 with TRBJ2-1; tentative D call: TRBD2 (5 bases). Germline CDR1 and CDR2: MNHEY and SVGAGI. Trimming cost V 5 bases and J 9 bases, with 14 bases left between them. This CDR3 has 13 amino acids. The CDR3 region is CASSPGSWGEQFF. The DNA of the CDR3 is TGTGCCAGCAGTCCGGGGAGCTGGGGTGAGCAGTTCTTC.

The chain uses TRBV5-1 and TRBJ1-4; D remains ambiguous. Germline CDR1 and CDR2: SGHRS and YFSETQ. Trimming took 4 bases from V and 0 from J, leaving 13 bases between them. CDR3 length: 16 amino acids. The CDR3 loop reads CASSSGPLATNEKLFF. CDR3 bases: TGCGCCAGCAGCAGTGGTCCCCTTGCAACTAATGAAAAACTGTTTTTT.

The V and J genes are TRBV10-2 and TRBJ2-5, with 7 bases fitting TRBD2. Germline V gene lookup returns CDR1 WSHSY and CDR2 SAAADI. Losses at the gene ends were 5 bases for V and 2 bases for J; bases not matched to a gene: 2. This CDR3 is built from 13 residues. CDR3 DNA sequence: TGCGCCAGCAGTACTAGCGATCAAGAGACCCAGTACTTC. Amino acid sequence: CASSTSDQETQYF.

V and J are TRBV6-1 and TRBJ2-5; the D call may be TRBD1 or TRBD2 (5 bases each). The V end lost 6 bases, the J end lost 5 bases, and 16 bases lay between the germline ends. The CDR3 contains 14 residues. Germline assignment: CDR1 MNHNS and CDR2 SASEGT. The CDR3 protein is CASSPGSPGETQYF. CDR3 DNA: TGTGCCAGCAGCCCAGGGAGTCCGGGGGAGACCCAGTACTTC.

The rearrangement links TRBV5-1 to TRBJ1-2, with 8 bases matching TRBD1. Germline V gene sequence: CDR1 SGHRS, CDR2 YFSETQ. V shed 3 bases, J shed 7 bases, and the junction held 8 bases outside the gene matches. The CDR3 is 14 amino acids. The DNA for the CDR3 is TGCGCCAGCAGCTGGCAGCAGGGGGCGCGTGGCTACACCTTC. Encoded protein: CASSWQQGARGYTF.